The sample holds one count of the clone carrying this T cell receptor (beta chain). The sample is drawn from a study of T cell changes during pregnancy in multiple sclerosis. The CDR3 runs to 16 residues. Some clones are missing from TCRdb's copy, which holds only in-frame ones; the method was immunoSEQ multiplex PCR. Here the sample spans tens of thousands of clones, roughly 92% being singletons. This chain links TRBV21-1 with TRBJ1-5; no check of the table's D call, TRBD1, against the DNA was made. TRBV21-1 corresponds to a pseudogene. This TCR was recovered from a female donor with multiple sclerosis, enrolled in a pregnancy study. The material sequenced was peripheral blood, taken in the second trimester of pregnancy. In DNA form, the CDR3 reads TGTGCCAGCAGCAAAGCCCAAGGGGCCAGCAATCAGCCCCAGCATTTT. Residues: CASSKAQGASNQPQHF.